The 18 T cell receptor beta chains below come from one sample, sequenced in a study of cytomegalovirus exposure and HLA in healthy donors. Primers included in the PCR were 60 Vbeta and 13 Jbeta primers. Here immunoSEQ multiplex PCR was the method, and the copy in TCRdb shows in-frame clones only, minus some. Among around 180,000 clones listed, approximately 81% were seen once. The specimen was PBMCs. The origin of the receptors is a boy aged 2-9 years in good health and CMV-seronegative.

As regards this clone: An end of the junction differs from the germline gene, which may be a read error. The rearrangement links TRBV9 to TRBJ1-2; possibly TRBD1 for D (5 bases). Germline V gene sequence: CDR1 SGDLS, CDR2 YYNGEE. The CDR3 covers 11 residues. The CDR3 DNA reads TGTGCCAGCAGCGTAGTGTCTCGGGGGGACTTC. Translation: CASSVVSRGDF.

This chain joins TRBV7-9 and TRBJ1-1, with D unresolved. The V end was cut by 5 bases, the J end by 4 bases, with 14 bases between. The CDR3 extends over 14 amino acids. CDR1 and CDR2 from the germline V gene are SEHNR and FQNEAQ (reference sequence). CDR3 loop: CASSLVFEATEAFF. CDR3 DNA: TGTGCCAGCAGCCTGGTGTTTGAGGCCACTGAAGCTTTCTTT.

This chain links TRBV19 with TRBJ1-4; 7 nucleotides line up with TRBD1. Losses at the gene ends were 7 bases for V and 4 bases for J; bases not matched to a gene: 6. Germline CDR1 LNHDA, CDR2 SQIVND (reference sequence). The CDR3 consists of 14 residues. For the CDR3, the DNA is TGTGCCAGTAATGACAGGGTAGTTAATGAAAAACTGTTTTTT. Protein sequence: CASNDRVVNEKLFF.

The V and J genes are TRBV30 and TRBJ1-5; weak D call: TRBD1 (6 bases). CDR1 and CDR2 from the germline V gene are GTSNPN and SVGIG (reference sequence). The ends were cut back, 3 bases at V and 4 bases at J, with 10 bases in the middle. This CDR3 contains 13 residues. For the CDR3, the DNA is TGTGCCTGGAGCGCTACAGGGAATCAGCCCCAGCATTTT. This sequence encodes CAWSATGNQPQHF. The full variable domain, completed using reference TRBV30 and TRBJ1-5, is SQTIHQWPATLVQPVGSPLSLECTVEGTSNPNLYWYRQAAGRGLQLLFYSVGIGQISSEVPQNLSASRPQDRQFILSSKKLLLSDSGFYLCAWSATGNQPQHFGDGTRLSIL.

This chain joins TRBV28 and TRBJ1-1; TRBD1 might be the D (6 bases). Trimming took off 7 bases at V and 0 bases at J, with 15 bases between the two ends. CDR3 length: 15 amino acids. Germline lookup yields CDR1 MDHEN and CDR2 SYDVKM. The CDR3 coding sequence is TGTGCCAGCATGCGTCAGGGGTTGTTGAACACTGAAGCTTTCTTT. This gives the protein CASMRQGLLNTEAFF.

The chain combines TRBV5-1 with TRBJ1-3, with D possibly matching TRBD1 (6 bases). Trimming removed 5 bases from V and 4 bases from J, with 13 bases in between. The germline V gene has CDR1 SGHRS and CDR2 YFSETQ. This CDR3 has 14 amino acids. The CDR3 reads CASRETGRGNTIYF. In DNA, the CDR3 is TGCGCCAGCAGGGAAACAGGGAGAGGAAACACCATATATTTT.

The CDR3 nucleotides are TGTGCCAGCAGTGAGCTAGGGACTAGCTACGAGCAGTACTTC. Its protein is CASSELGTSYEQYF. The genes are TRBV2 and TRBJ2-7, with 8 bases aligning to TRBD2. V dropped 3 bases and J dropped 3; count of bases not matched to a gene: 4. Germline V gives CDR1 SNHLY, CDR2 FYNNEI. There are 14 residues in the CDR3.

This chain uses TRBV29-1 with TRBJ1-2, with D uncertain. The V end was cut by 3 bases, the J end by 5 bases, with 10 bases between. Germline V gene data show CDR1 as SQVTM and CDR2 as ANQGSEA. The CDR3 is 12 amino acids. This CDR3 reads CSVDLVYYGYTF. CDR3 DNA sequence: TGCAGCGTTGATCTTGTATATTATGGCTACACCTTC. The complete variable domain, with remaining parts taken from reference TRBV29-1 and TRBJ1-2, reads SAVISQKPSRDICQRGTSLTIQCQVDSQVTMMFWYRQQPGQSLTLIATANQGSEATYESGFVIDKFPISRPNLTFSTLTVSNMSPEDSSIYLCSVDLVYYGYTFGSGTRLTVV.

The chain joins TRBV5-5 to TRBJ2-3; D gene unclear. This CDR3 has 15 amino acids. Germline values: CDR1 SGHKS, CDR2 YYEKEE (reference sequence). V lost 0 bases and J 0 bases, leaving 8 bases between the germline ends. The DNA for the CDR3 is TGTGCCAGCAGCTTGGATCGCGTTAGCACAGATACGCAGTATTTT. Its translation is CASSLDRVSTDTQYF.

On this clone itself: A read error may account for a junction end that differs from germline. V usage is TRBV28 and J usage is TRBJ1-5, with D perhaps TRBD1 (6 bases). This CDR3 spans 13 amino acids. CDR1 and CDR2 (germline): MDHEN, SYDVKM. The CDR3 DNA follows: TGTGCCAGCACCCTACAGGGCAACCAGCCCCAGCATTTT. It encodes CASTLQGNQPQHF.

The chain is built from TRBV28 and TRBJ2-5; weak D call: TRBD1 (6 bases). V was clipped by 2 bases and J by 5 bases, with 15 bases between them. The CDR3 has 15 amino acids. Germline values: CDR1 MDHEN, CDR2 SYDVKM. This CDR3 reads CASSLPGASMETQYF. The CDR3 DNA sequence: TGTGCCAGCAGTTTACCAGGGGCATCGATGGAGACCCAGTACTTC.

With respect to this clone: Sequence at one end of the junction differs from germline and may be a read error. This chain links TRBV7-9 with TRBJ2-5, with D unclear. The CDR3 contains 16 residues. The germline gives CDR1 SEHNR, CDR2 FQNEAQ (reference sequence). CDR3 coding DNA: TGTTCCAGCAGCTCCCGTTTAAGTGGCCTCCAAGAGACCCAGTACTTC. Translation gives CSSSSRLSGLQETQYF.

The chain employs TRBV28 and TRBJ2-7; D may be TRBD1 (5 bases). Trimming cost V 5 bases and J 4 bases, with 9 bases left between them. The CDR3 is 12 amino acids. Germline-derived CDR1 and CDR2 are MDHEN and SYDVKM. CDR3 coding DNA: TGTGCCAGCAGTCACCAGGGTTACGAGCAGTACGTC. The encoded protein is CASSHQGYEQYV.

The rearrangement links TRBV18 to TRBJ2-7; 7 positions agree with TRBD1. The CDR3 runs to 14 residues. The V segment lost 3 bases and the J segment 6 bases; nucleotides outside the gene matches: 8. The germline gives CDR1 KGHSH, CDR2 LQKENI. CDR3 DNA sequence: TGTGCCAGCTCACCCACGACAGGGTCCGGCGAGCAGTACGTC. This sequence encodes CASSPTTGSGEQYV.

V and J are TRBV7-2 and TRBJ2-1; 12 bases match TRBD2. Germline assignment: CDR1 SGHTA and CDR2 FQGNSA. CDR3 size: 15 residues. V gave up 4 bases and J gave up 5 bases; unmatched junction bases: 3. CDR3 bases: TGTGCCAGCAGCTCCCGACTAGCGGGAGACAATGAGCAGTTCTTC. Translated: CASSSRLAGDNEQFF.

The CDR3 DNA reads TGTGCCAGCAGCTTAGCGACAAGACAGGGTGGGAATGAAAAACTGTTTTTT. Residues: CASSLATRQGGNEKLFF. The chain carries TRBV7-2 and TRBJ1-4, with TRBD1 matching 7 bases. CDR3 length equals 17 residues. In germline, CDR1 is SGHTA, CDR2 FQGNSA. V shed 0 bases and J 5 bases; nucleotides not matched to a gene: 9.

This clone has only one observation. The chain links TRBV2 to TRBJ2-5, with 8 bases fitting TRBD1. The ends lost 6 bases at V and 1 base at J; junction bases unmatched: 13. The CDR3 runs to 17 residues. Germline values: CDR1 SNHLY, CDR2 FYNNEI. CDR3 nucleotide sequence: TGTGCCAGCAGCCAAGTCAGGGGGCTCCTCCTCCAAGAGACCCAGTACTTC. It specifies CASSQVRGLLLQETQYF.

This clone was seen a few times. V and J are TRBV2 and TRBJ1-3; a possible D gene is TRBD1 (5 bases). V shed 2 bases and J shed 2 bases, with 10 bases lying between them. Germline CDR1 is SNHLY and CDR2 is FYNNEI. There are 15 residues in the CDR3. The CDR3, as DNA: TGTGCCAGCAGTGAACGGTCGGGGGCTGGAAACACCATATATTTT. It yields the protein CASSERSGAGNTIYF.